This passage covers 10 T cell receptor beta chains from one sample sequenced in a study of blood T cell repertoires in COVID-19. The repertoire was sequenced with immunoSEQ multiplex PCR; TCRdb's copy has only in-frame clones and lacks some. The sample records 200,000 or so clones, under 90% being singletons. What was sequenced was PBMCs or T cells enriched from blood (not recorded which). The receptors here all came from a woman in her 50s who had been exposed to COVID-19.

The chain links TRBV18 to TRBJ2-3, with 8 bases identical to TRBD1. Germline trimming cut 3 bases from V and 2 bases from J; bases unmatched to any gene: 10. Germline CDR1 reads KGHSH; CDR2 reads LQKENI. The length of the CDR3 is 17 residues. Here the CDR3 DNA reads TGTGCCAGCTCACCCCCTCGGACAGGGCCAACCACAGATACGCAGTATTTT. Translated, it gives CASSPPRTGPTTDTQYF.

The V and J genes are TRBV7-2 and TRBJ1-1; 7 nucleotides line up with TRBD1. The CDR3 is 15 amino acids. Trimming took 1 base from V and 0 from J; bases not matched to a gene: 2. Germline V lookup: CDR1 SGHTA, CDR2 FQGNSA. The CDR3 here is CASSLEGALNTEAFF. The CDR3 DNA follows: TGTGCCAGCAGCTTAGAGGGGGCGTTGAACACTGAAGCTTTCTTT.

V is TRBV18 and J is TRBJ2-1; 7 bases match TRBD2. The CDR3 contains 13 residues. Trimming removed 3 bases from V and 8 bases from J; junction bases left unmatched: 4. Per germline, CDR1 KGHSH and CDR2 LQKENI. In DNA, the CDR3 is TGTGCCAGCTCACCCAATGCGGGGGATGAGCAGTTCTTC. Its protein product is CASSPNAGDEQFF.

The chain carries TRBV9 and TRBJ1-5; D is unresolved. This CDR3 is built from 14 residues. The germline V gene has CDR1 SGDLS and CDR2 YYNGEE. Trimming stripped 0 bases from V and 9 bases from J, with 13 bases between. The CDR3: CASSVEQVGGPQHF. The CDR3 DNA follows: TGTGCCAGCAGCGTAGAGCAGGTTGGTGGGCCCCAGCATTTT.

Here the CDR3 reads CASSYEGAGNSPLHF. CDR3 bases: TGTGCCAGCAGTTACGAGGGGGCGGGTAATTCACCCCTCCACTTT. The chain has TRBV27 and TRBJ1-6; 7 bases line up with TRBD1. The CDR3 length is 15 residues. Germline lookup yields CDR1 MNHEY and CDR2 SMNVEV (reference sequence). Trimming cost V 4 bases and J 6 bases; bases outside gene matches: 6.

The V call is TRBV24-1, the J call TRBJ1-5, with 8 nucleotides matching TRBD1. The CDR3 sequence is 14 residues long. CDR1 is KGHDR and CDR2 is SFDVKD in the germline V gene. V lost 5 bases and J lost 5; bases outside the gene matches: 4. CDR3: CATSGTGNDQPQHF. The CDR3 region has the DNA TGTGCCACCAGTGGGACAGGGAATGATCAGCCCCAGCATTTT.

This clone has only a few counts. This rearrangement joins TRBV5-1 to TRBJ2-5; a weak D match, TRBD1 (5 bases). CDR1 is SGHRS, CDR2 YFSETQ, per germline. The CDR3 has 14 amino acids. With 4 bases removed from V and 1 base from J, the gap between germline ends came to 11 bases. The CDR3: CASSEGQGQETQYF. For the CDR3, the DNA is TGCGCCAGCAGCGAAGGCCAGGGCCAAGAGACCCAGTACTTC.

The chain carries TRBV3-1 (or the pseudogene TRBV3-2) and TRBJ1-5, with D possibly being TRBD1 (5 bases). CDR1 and CDR2 (germline): LGHDT, YNNKEL (reference sequence). The CDR3 covers 15 residues. Trimming removed 3 bases from V and 0 bases from J, with 9 bases in between. DNA for the CDR3: TGTGCCAGCAGCCAGGGGACTTATAGCAATCAGCCCCAGCATTTT. It codes for CASSQGTYSNQPQHF.

The chain has TRBV28 and TRBJ2-1; 8 bases are shared with TRBD1. Trimming removed 2 bases from V and 3 bases from J; junction bases left unmatched: 6. There are 16 residues in the CDR3. From germline, CDR1 is MDHEN and CDR2 SYDVKM. The CDR3 region is CASSLVRQGNYNEQFF. CDR3 in DNA: TGTGCCAGCAGTTTAGTCAGACAGGGGAACTACAATGAGCAGTTCTTC.

The J gene is TRBJ1-6, the V gene TRBV18; maybe TRBD1 (6 bases). The CDR3 is made up of 14 amino acids. V lost 6 bases and J 7 bases, leaving 13 bases between the germline ends. Germline V gene lookup returns CDR1 KGHSH and CDR2 LQKENI. The DNA for the CDR3 is TGTGCCAGCTCTCCGCAGGGGTTCAATTCACCCCTCCACTTT. It specifies CASSPQGFNSPLHF.